Below are 11 T cell receptor beta chains sequenced from a single sample in a study of vaccination and CD4 T cells after COVID-19. Noted treatment: approximately nine-day PBMC culture with coronavirus spike peptide pools or control peptides (ViraFEST assay). An Oncomine TCR Beta short-read assay was used to sequence the DNA from cultured CD4+ T cells. TCRdb used MiXCR to reprocess the PCR reads, holding one entry per CDR3 protein. This repertoire shows about 20,000 distinct CDR3 sequences, around half found once; its top ten account for 6.5% to 9%. No antigen is known for these receptors. Input material: CD4+ T cells from blood, cultured in vitro. The receptors shown here come from a human donor who had recovered from COVID-19.

This clonotype was seen only a few times. This chain uses TRBV20-1 with TRBJ1-5; 9 nucleotides line up with TRBD1. The CDR3 is made up of 15 amino acids. CDR1 is DFQATT, CDR2 SNEGSKA, per germline (reference sequence). The trim removed 4 bases at V and 4 bases at J, leaving 8 bases unmatched. The CDR3 coding sequence is TGCAGTGCTACTGACAGGACAGGGGCTAATCAGCCCCAGCATTTT. It specifies CSATDRTGANQPQHF.

The chain couples TRBV5-8 to TRBJ1-2; no clear D gene. The CDR3 has 15 amino acids. Germline V gives CDR1 SGHTS, CDR2 YDEGEE. With 2 bases removed from V and 3 bases from J, the gap between germline ends came to 14 bases. CDR3 protein: CASSLLVPFDYGYTF. The CDR3 nucleotides read TGTGCCAGCAGCTTATTGGTACCCTTTGACTATGGCTACACCTTC.

The V call is TRBV28, the J call TRBJ2-7; possible D gene TRBD2, 5 bases. CDR1 MDHEN and CDR2 SYDVKM come from the germline V gene. The length of the CDR3 is 14 residues. Trimming shortened V by 4 bases and J by 2 bases, and 12 bases separated the two germline ends. CDR3 sequence reads: CASSSGDWPYEQYF. In nucleotides, the CDR3 is TGTGCCAGCAGTTCCGGGGATTGGCCCTACGAGCAGTACTTC.

The chain has TRBV6-2 or TRBV6-3 and TRBJ2-5; tentatively, D is TRBD1 (6 bases). V lost 6 bases to trimming and J lost 2 bases, with 16 bases between them. This CDR3 comprises 15 residues. The germline gives CDR1 MNHEY, CDR2 SVGEGT. CDR3 protein: CASSTQGKGQETQYF. The CDR3 DNA reads TGTGCCAGCAGCACACAGGGTAAAGGGCAAGAGACCCAGTACTTC.

This chain links TRBV27 with TRBJ1-5, with D tentatively TRBD1 (5 bases). Per germline, CDR1 MNHEY and CDR2 SMNVEV (reference sequence). The CDR3 is 15 amino acids. The V end was cut by 5 bases, the J end by 3 bases, with 14 bases between. The CDR3 spells CASSRLDSYNQPQHF. The DNA for the CDR3 is TGTGCCAGCAGTCGCCTCGACAGTTACAATCAGCCCCAGCATTTT.

This chain joins TRBV6-2 or TRBV6-3 and TRBJ2-5, with TRBD2 as a possible D gene (5 bases). Per germline, CDR1 MNHEY and CDR2 SVGEGT. The CDR3 has 14 residues. V lost 5 bases and J lost 5, with 15 bases in between. The CDR3 nucleotides read TGTGCCAGCAGTCGAAACGGGATCGCTGAGACCCAGTACTTC. Amino acids: CASSRNGIAETQYF.

The V and J genes are TRBV2 and TRBJ1-3; the D is unclear. Germline CDR1 SNHLY, CDR2 FYNNEI. Trimming removed 6 bases from V and 0 bases from J, with 12 bases in between. This CDR3 has 15 amino acids. CDR3 protein: CASRDPGNSGNTIYF. The CDR3, as DNA: TGTGCCAGCAGAGATCCCGGGAACTCTGGAAACACCATATATTTT.

The chain links TRBV28 to TRBJ2-7, with a tentative D call TRBD2 (6 bases). Trimming pared 2 bases from V and 2 bases from J, leaving 13 bases between. Germline V lookup: CDR1 MDHEN, CDR2 SYDVKM. The CDR3 extends over 15 amino acids. This chain's CDR3 is CASSLVGPGAYEQYF. Written as DNA, the CDR3 is TGTGCCAGCAGTTTAGTAGGACCGGGGGCCTACGAGCAGTACTTC.

The chain has TRBV2 and TRBJ2-5; the D gene is possibly TRBD1 (5 bases). This CDR3 contains 15 residues. Germline CDR1 and CDR2: SNHLY and FYNNEI. Trimming took off 8 bases at V and 2 bases at J, with 18 bases between the two ends. The CDR3 region is CASSGRGGRQETQYF. The DNA for the CDR3 is TGTGCCAGCTCAGGAAGGGGCGGCAGACAAGAGACCCAGTACTTC.

V gene TRBV30 combines with J gene TRBJ1-2; D is unresolved. The germline gives CDR1 GTSNPN, CDR2 SVGIG (reference sequence). The CDR3 spans 12 residues. V gave up 8 bases and J gave up 7 bases, with 17 bases separating them. The CDR3 sequence is CASHKEVPGYTF. CDR3 nucleotide sequence: TGTGCCAGTCATAAGGAGGTCCCTGGCTACACCTTC. Full variable domain (remainder filled in from reference TRBV30 and TRBJ1-2): SQTIHQWPATLVQPVGSPLSLECTVEGTSNPNLYWYRQAAGRGLQLLFYSVGIGQISSEVPQNLSASRPQDRQFILSSKKLLLSDSGFYLCASHKEVPGYTFGSGTRLTVV.

This clonotype was detected a few times. The gene calls are TRBV18 and TRBJ2-5, with TRBD2 matching 11 bases. CDR1 is KGHSH, CDR2 LQKENI, per germline. V lost 2 bases to trimming and J lost 4 bases; unmatched junction nucleotides: 6. The CDR3 length is 16 residues. The CDR3, as DNA: TGTGCCAGCTCACCAGGGACTAGCGGAAACAGAGAGACCCAGTACTTC. The encoded protein is CASSPGTSGNRETQYF. Supplemented by reference TRBV18 and TRBJ2-5, the full variable domain reads NAGVMQNPRHLVRRRGQEARLRCSPMKGHSHVYWYRQLPEEGLKFMVYLQKENIIDESGMPKERFSAEFPKEGPSILRIQQVVRGDSAAYFCASSPGTSGNRETQYFGPGTRLLVL.